The source of this T cell receptor (beta chain) is a study of technical replicates of blood from several donors. CDR3 length: 14 residues. The germline gives CDR1 GTSNPN, CDR2 SVGIG (reference sequence). V was cut by 0 bases and J by 6 bases, with 12 bases left in between. TCRdb keeps only in-frame clones here, not all; method: immunoSEQ multiplex PCR. Among 60,000 to 90,000 clones listed, roughly 94% were seen once. Sample: T cells isolated from PBMCs. The TCR was taken from a human donor in good health. The gene calls are TRBV30 and TRBJ2-4; D perhaps matches TRBD2 (5 bases). CDR3 loop: CAWSVLIEGNIQYF. CDR3 DNA sequence: TGTGCCTGGAGTGTACTTATAGAGGGAAACATTCAGTACTTC.